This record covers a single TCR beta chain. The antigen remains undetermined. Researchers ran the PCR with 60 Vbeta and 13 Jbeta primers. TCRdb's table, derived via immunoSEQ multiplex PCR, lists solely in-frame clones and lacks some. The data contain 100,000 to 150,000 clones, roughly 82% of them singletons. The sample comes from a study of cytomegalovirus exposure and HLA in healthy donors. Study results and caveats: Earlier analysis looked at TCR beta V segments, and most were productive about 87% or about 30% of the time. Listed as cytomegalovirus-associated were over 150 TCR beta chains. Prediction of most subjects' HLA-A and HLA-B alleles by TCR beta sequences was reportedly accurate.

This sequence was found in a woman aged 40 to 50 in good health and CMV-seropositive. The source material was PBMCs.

The CDR3, as DNA: TGCGCCAGCAGCTCCCTAGTGACAGATACGCAGTATTTT. Its protein product is CASSSLVTDTQYF. This chain joins TRBV5-1 and TRBJ2-3; D unclear. The germline V and J ends were trimmed by 3 bases and 3 bases, with 8 bases remaining between them. The CDR3 has 13 residues. Germline assignment: CDR1 SGHRS and CDR2 YFSETQ. The complete variable domain, with remaining parts taken from reference TRBV5-1 and TRBJ2-3, reads KAGVTQTPRYLIKTRGQQVTLSCSPISGHRSVSWYQQTPGQGLQFLFEYFSETQRNKGNFPGRFSGRQFSNSRSEMNVSTLELGDSALYLCASSSLVTDTQYFGPGTRLTVL.